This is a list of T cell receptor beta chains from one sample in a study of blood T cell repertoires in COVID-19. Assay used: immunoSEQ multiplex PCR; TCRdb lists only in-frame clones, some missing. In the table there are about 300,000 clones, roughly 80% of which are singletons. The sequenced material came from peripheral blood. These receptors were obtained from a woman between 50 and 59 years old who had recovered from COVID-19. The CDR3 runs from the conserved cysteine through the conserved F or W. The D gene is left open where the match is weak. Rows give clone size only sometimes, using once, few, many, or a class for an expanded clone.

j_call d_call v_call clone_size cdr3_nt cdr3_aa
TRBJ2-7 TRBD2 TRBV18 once TGTGCCAGCTCACTCACTAGCGCTGACCTTGTGGAGCAGTACTTC CASSLTSADLVEQYF
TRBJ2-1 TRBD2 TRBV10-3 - TGTGCCATCGGGACTAGCGGGAGGGGGGGGTACAATGAGCAGTTCTTC CAIGTSGRGGYNEQFF
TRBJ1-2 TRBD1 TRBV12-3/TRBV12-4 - TGTGCCAGCAACACAGGGGGGGGCGGCTACACCTTC CASNTGGGGYTF
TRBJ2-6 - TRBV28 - TGTGCCAGCAGTTTCTTCGGGACTCGGGGCCACTCTGGGGCCAACGTCCTGACTTTC CASSFFGTRGHSGANVLTF
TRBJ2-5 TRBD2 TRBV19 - TGTGCCAGTAGTAAGACTAGCGGGGGGCAAGAGACCCAGTACTTC CASSKTSGGQETQYF
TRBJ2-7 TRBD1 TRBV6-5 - TGTGCCAGCAGTTACGGGACAGGGGGAACCTACGAGCAGTACTTC CASSYGTGGTYEQYF
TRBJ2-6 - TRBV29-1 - TGCAGCGTTGCGGCCGGGGGCTCTGGGGCCAACGTCCTGACTTTC CSVAAGGSGANVLTF
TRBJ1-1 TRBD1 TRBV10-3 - TGTGCCATCAGTGAAGGGACAGGGAACACTGAAGCTTTCTTT CAISEGTGNTEAFF
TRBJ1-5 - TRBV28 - TGTGCCAGCAGTTTAGCGGCCCAGGGATCGGGTCAGCCCCAGCATTTT CASSLAAQGSGQPQHF
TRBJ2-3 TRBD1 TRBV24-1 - TGTGCCACCGGCCAGGGGGCCGGGCCCCACACAGATACGCAGTATTTT CATGQGAGPHTDTQYF